Given below is one T cell receptor beta chain in context. Its antigen is unknown. This sample is part of a study of T cell responses to AZD1222 COVID-19 vaccine. Study findings and constraints: Vaccine-related CD4 TCRs covered spike, predominating at 160-218 and 743-854. Only 6 or 7 individuals given AZD1222 were seropositive at baseline. Breadth and depth of Spike-specific TCRs rose after two AZD1222 doses. The donor group comprised mostly white British people and more females; the analysis possibly underestimated clonal diversity.

The CDR3 totals 15 residues. V was pared by 0 bases and J by 1 base, with 7 bases between. Looked up from germline, CDR1 is ENHRY and CDR2 is SYGVKD. TCRdb keeps only in-frame clones here, not all; method: immunoSEQ multiplex PCR. This sample yields 96,000 or so clones, of which approximately 87% are seen a single time; roughly 25% belongs to the top ten. The chain employs TRBV10-3 and TRBJ1-5; D is ambiguous. This clonotype originated in an adult in good health. Sequenced here: peripheral blood, sampled on day 0 of AZD1222 vaccination. DNA for the CDR3: TGTGCCATCAGTGAGTCGAAGGGAAGCAATCAGCCCCAGCATTTT. This sequence encodes CAISESKGSNQPQHF.